This TCR beta chain was captured by sequencing in a study of OX40 agonist ivuxolimab in advanced cancers. Whole-study findings and limits: Some nonresponders likewise displayed low normalized T-cell clonal expansion. In the 0.1-3.0 mg/kg groups, partial responders showed among the lowest expansion.

Measured with immunoSEQ multiplex PCR; TCRdb has only the in-frame clones, and not every one. The table lists more than 65,000 clones, around 92% of them singletons, with approximately 8.6% in the top ten. The CDR3 is 17 residues long. Germline lookup yields CDR1 SGHVS and CDR2 FNYEAQ. Trimming at V came to 0 bases and at J to 4 bases, leaving 9 bases not matched to a gene. As concerns this clone: The target antigen is unknown.

The chain couples TRBV7-6 to TRBJ1-1; 9 bases are shared with TRBD1. This TCR was sampled from an adult with an advanced solid tumor such as melanoma, head and neck, liver or kidney cancer. The sequencing here drew on CD4+ or CD8+ T cells sorted from blood, taken in a trial of the OX40 agonist ivuxolimab. CDR3 loop: CASSLAGGDRAITEAFF. The CDR3 region has the DNA TGTGCCAGCAGCTTAGCGGGTGGGGACAGGGCCATCACTGAAGCTTTCTTT.